Listed below are T cell receptor beta chains from one sample, sequenced in a study of PD-1 blockade in classical Hodgkin lymphoma. TCRdb's table, derived via immunoSEQ multiplex PCR, lists solely in-frame clones and lacks some. The sample shows around 32,000 clones, about 87% of them seen only once. The sample was CD4+ T cells from blood. These receptors originate from a human donor with classical Hodgkin lymphoma. Each CDR3 is given with its conserved first and last residue. Each record gives: clone size, V gene, J gene, D gene, CDR3 DNA, CDR3 protein. D genes are given only for firm matches. Clone size is shown for a subset of rows, as once, few, many or a class of expanded clone.

abundance: .
v_gene: TRBV15
j_gene: TRBJ1-2
d_gene: TRBD1
CDR3nt: TGTGCCACCAGCAGAGATCCAGGGGGTGGCTATGGCTACACCTTC
CDR3aa: CATSRDPGGGYGYTF

abundance: .
v_gene: TRBV11-2
j_gene: TRBJ2-1
d_gene: TRBD2
CDR3nt: TGTGCCAGCAGCTCATACGAGCGGGACTACAATGAGCAGTTCTTC
CDR3aa: CASSSYERDYNEQFF

abundance: .
v_gene: TRBV10-2
j_gene: TRBJ2-2
d_gene: TRBD2
CDR3nt: TGCGCCAGCAAAGGACTAGCGAGAAACACCGGGGAGCTGTTTTTT
CDR3aa: CASKGLARNTGELFF

abundance: .
v_gene: TRBV2
j_gene: TRBJ1-1
d_gene: .
CDR3nt: TGTGCCAGCAGGAGGAGACGGGCGGGCGTGGACACTGAAGCTTTCTTT
CDR3aa: CASRRRRAGVDTEAFF

abundance: .
v_gene: TRBV14
j_gene: TRBJ2-1
d_gene: .
CDR3nt: TGTGCCAGCAGCCCCTGGTCTCGACGGGCTAATGAGCAGTTCTTC
CDR3aa: CASSPWSRRANEQFF

abundance: few
v_gene: TRBV28
j_gene: TRBJ1-2
d_gene: .
CDR3nt: TGTGCCAGCAGTCCTCCGGGCCCTGGCTACACCTTC
CDR3aa: CASSPPGPGYTF

abundance: once
v_gene: TRBV27
j_gene: TRBJ1-2
d_gene: TRBD1
CDR3nt: TGTGCCAGCAGACGAACAGGGGGCCATGGCTACACCTTC
CDR3aa: CASRRTGGHGYTF

abundance: .
v_gene: TRBV5-1
j_gene: TRBJ2-6
d_gene: .
CDR3nt: TGCGCCAGCAGCTTGCAGACCTCTGGGGCCAACGTCCTGACTTTC
CDR3aa: CASSLQTSGANVLTF

abundance: .
v_gene: TRBV29-1
j_gene: TRBJ1-1
d_gene: .
CDR3nt: TGCAGCGTTGCCTCCCGGTTGACCACTGAAGCTTTCTTT
CDR3aa: CSVASRLTTEAFF

abundance: once
v_gene: TRBV5-8
j_gene: TRBJ1-4
d_gene: .
CDR3nt: TGTGCCAGCAGCCGAACAGCAACTAATGAAAAACTGTTTTTT
CDR3aa: CASSRTATNEKLFF

abundance: .
v_gene: TRBV4-2
j_gene: TRBJ2-1
d_gene: TRBD2
CDR3nt: TGTGCCAGCAGCTCACACCTAGCGGGGTTCAACAATGAGCAGTTCTTC
CDR3aa: CASSSHLAGFNNEQFF

abundance: .
v_gene: TRBV10-3
j_gene: TRBJ1-2
d_gene: .
CDR3nt: TGTGCCATCAGTGAGTCGCTAAGACAGGACTATGGCTACACCTTC
CDR3aa: CAISESLRQDYGYTF

abundance: .
v_gene: TRBV18
j_gene: TRBJ1-2
d_gene: TRBD1
CDR3nt: TGTGCCAGCTCACCAAGTCGATCGGGACAGGGGGACCATGGCTACACCTTC
CDR3aa: CASSPSRSGQGDHGYTF

abundance: .
v_gene: TRBV6-5
j_gene: TRBJ2-7
d_gene: .
CDR3nt: TGTGCCAGCAGCCCCCACGGGAGTACCTACGAGCAGTACTTC
CDR3aa: CASSPHGSTYEQYF

abundance: once
v_gene: TRBV18
j_gene: TRBJ1-4
d_gene: TRBD1
CDR3nt: TGTGCCAGCTCACCCATGACAGGGACTAATGAAAAACTGTTTTTT
CDR3aa: CASSPMTGTNEKLFF

abundance: .
v_gene: TRBV6-6
j_gene: TRBJ2-6
d_gene: TRBD1
CDR3nt: TGTGCCAGCGGGGACAGGGGGAGCTCTGGGGCCAACGTCCTGACTTTC
CDR3aa: CASGDRGSSGANVLTF

abundance: .
v_gene: TRBV19
j_gene: TRBJ2-5
d_gene: TRBD2
CDR3nt: TGTGCCAGCCGGGGGGTCCGACAAGAGACCCAGTACTTC
CDR3aa: CASRGVRQETQYF

abundance: .
v_gene: TRBV11-1
j_gene: TRBJ2-2
d_gene: .
CDR3nt: TGTGCCAGCAGCTTGGCCAGGGTGGACACCGGGGAGCTGTTTTTT
CDR3aa: CASSLARVDTGELFF

abundance: .
v_gene: TRBV6-6
j_gene: TRBJ1-2
d_gene: TRBD1
CDR3nt: TGTGCCAGCATGGATAGACAGGGCCTCTATGGCTACACCTTC
CDR3aa: CASMDRQGLYGYTF

abundance: .
v_gene: TRBV7-2
j_gene: TRBJ1-1
d_gene: .
CDR3nt: TGTGCCAGCAGTCGACAGGTGAACACTGAAGCTTTCTTT
CDR3aa: CASSRQVNTEAFF

abundance: .
v_gene: TRBV2
j_gene: TRBJ1-1
d_gene: .
CDR3nt: TGTGCCAGCAACTCTTGGGGGGACACTGAAGCTTTCTTT
CDR3aa: CASNSWGDTEAFF

abundance: .
v_gene: TRBV19
j_gene: TRBJ1-1
d_gene: .
CDR3nt: TGTGCCAGTAGTATTGAGCCAGGAGGGATGAACACTGAAGCTTTCTTT
CDR3aa: CASSIEPGGMNTEAFF

abundance: .
v_gene: TRBV27
j_gene: TRBJ1-2
d_gene: .
CDR3nt: TGTGCCAGCAGAAACCCAGGGCTCTTCTATGGCTACACCTTC
CDR3aa: CASRNPGLFYGYTF

abundance: .
v_gene: TRBV9
j_gene: TRBJ2-1
d_gene: .
CDR3nt: TGTGCCAGCAGCTCCAGCCCTTGGCGGTCCTACAATGAGCAGTTCTTC
CDR3aa: CASSSSPWRSYNEQFF

abundance: .
v_gene: TRBV28
j_gene: TRBJ1-2
d_gene: .
CDR3nt: TGTGCCAGCAGGTTCAGCACCGCAGGGGTCTACTATGGCTACACCTTC
CDR3aa: CASRFSTAGVYYGYTF

abundance: .
v_gene: TRBV27
j_gene: TRBJ1-4
d_gene: .
CDR3nt: TGTGCCAGCCAGGGCTCCTTTGGTGAAAAACTGTTTTTT
CDR3aa: CASQGSFGEKLFF

abundance: .
v_gene: TRBV28
j_gene: TRBJ1-5
d_gene: .
CDR3nt: TGTGCCAGCAGTTCCCTGACTCGGCAGCCCCAGCATTTT
CDR3aa: CASSSLTRQPQHF

abundance: .
v_gene: TRBV11-3
j_gene: TRBJ2-1
d_gene: TRBD2
CDR3nt: TGTGCCAGCAGCTTAGAGGTAGCGGGATACAATGAGCAGTTCTTC
CDR3aa: CASSLEVAGYNEQFF

abundance: .
v_gene: TRBV19
j_gene: TRBJ1-5
d_gene: .
CDR3nt: TGTGCCACCGACTCCGGCGGGAGCAATCAGCCCCAGCATTTT
CDR3aa: CATDSGGSNQPQHF

abundance: .
v_gene: TRBV19
j_gene: TRBJ2-5
d_gene: .
CDR3nt: TGTGCCAGTAGCAGGGGGGGGTTCCAAGAGACCCAGTACTTC
CDR3aa: CASSRGGFQETQYF

abundance: .
v_gene: TRBV7-7
j_gene: TRBJ1-4
d_gene: .
CDR3nt: TGTGCCAGCAGCCGCGACTACGGGGAAAAACTGTTTTTT
CDR3aa: CASSRDYGEKLFF

abundance: .
v_gene: TRBV5-1
j_gene: TRBJ1-4
d_gene: .
CDR3nt: TGCGCCAGCAGCTTGTGGCAGCCAACTAATGAAAAACTGTTTTTT
CDR3aa: CASSLWQPTNEKLFF

abundance: .
v_gene: TRBV5-1
j_gene: TRBJ1-2
d_gene: .
CDR3nt: TGCGCCAGCAGCTTGGACAGTTCTACTATCTATGGCTACACCTTC
CDR3aa: CASSLDSSTIYGYTF

abundance: once
v_gene: TRBV6-1
j_gene: TRBJ1-5
d_gene: .
CDR3nt: TGTGCCAGCAGTGAATCCGGGTATAGCAATCAGCCCCAGCATTTT
CDR3aa: CASSESGYSNQPQHF

abundance: .
v_gene: TRBV6-5
j_gene: TRBJ1-5
d_gene: .
CDR3nt: TGTGCCAGCAGTTACACGAGCAGCAATCAGCCCCAGCATTTT
CDR3aa: CASSYTSSNQPQHF

abundance: .
v_gene: TRBV6-6
j_gene: TRBJ1-1
d_gene: TRBD1
CDR3nt: TGTGCCAGCAGACGGACAGGGGAGGAAAACACTGAAGCTTTCTTT
CDR3aa: CASRRTGEENTEAFF

abundance: .
v_gene: TRBV9
j_gene: TRBJ1-1
d_gene: .
CDR3nt: TGTGCCAGCAGCGTAGGTCTGGGCTCTGAAGCTTTCTTT
CDR3aa: CASSVGLGSEAFF

abundance: .
v_gene: TRBV10-3
j_gene: TRBJ1-1
d_gene: TRBD1
CDR3nt: TGTGCCATCAGTGAGCAGAGACAGGGACCGATGAACACTGAAGCTTTCTTT
CDR3aa: CAISEQRQGPMNTEAFF

abundance: once
v_gene: TRBV5-1
j_gene: TRBJ2-1
d_gene: TRBD2
CDR3nt: TGCGCCAGCAGCTTGATCGGACTAGCGGGAGGTATCAATGAGCAGTTCTTC
CDR3aa: CASSLIGLAGGINEQFF

abundance: .
v_gene: TRBV28
j_gene: TRBJ2-3
d_gene: .
CDR3nt: TGTGCCAGCAGTTTAAGGAATCGGAGGGCCCCAGGTTTT
CDR3aa: CASSLRNRRAPGF

abundance: .
v_gene: TRBV4-1
j_gene: TRBJ2-4
d_gene: .
CDR3nt: TGCGCCAGCAGCCAAGAGATGGACAGAACAACCCTAGCCAAAAACATTCAGTACTTC
CDR3aa: CASSQEMDRTTLAKNIQYF

abundance: .
v_gene: TRBV10-3
j_gene: TRBJ1-3
d_gene: .
CDR3nt: TGTGCCATCAGTGAGTCGAGCCCGGACTCTGGAAACACCATATATTTT
CDR3aa: CAISESSPDSGNTIYF

abundance: .
v_gene: TRBV11-2
j_gene: TRBJ2-1
d_gene: TRBD2
CDR3nt: TGTGCCAGCAGCCCGGGACTAGCGACCTACAATGAGCAGTTCTTC
CDR3aa: CASSPGLATYNEQFF

abundance: .
v_gene: TRBV29-1
j_gene: TRBJ1-4
d_gene: TRBD1
CDR3nt: TGCAGCGGGGGGACAGGGTCTGAAAAACTGTTTTTT
CDR3aa: CSGGTGSEKLFF

abundance: .
v_gene: TRBV6-6
j_gene: TRBJ2-2
d_gene: .
CDR3nt: TGTGCCAGCAGGAGGTTCAGCGGGAACACCGGGGAGCTGTTTTTT
CDR3aa: CASRRFSGNTGELFF

abundance: .
v_gene: TRBV9
j_gene: TRBJ2-1
d_gene: .
CDR3nt: TGTGCCAGCAGCGTAGGAGGGCAGCCACTGTACAATGAGCAGTTCTTC
CDR3aa: CASSVGGQPLYNEQFF

abundance: .
v_gene: TRBV7-3
j_gene: TRBJ1-1
d_gene: .
CDR3nt: TGTGCCAGCAGCCCCGTCGGGGGAAACTCTGAAGCTTTCTTT
CDR3aa: CASSPVGGNSEAFF

abundance: few
v_gene: TRBV11-2
j_gene: TRBJ2-7
d_gene: TRBD1
CDR3nt: TGTGCCAGCAGCCCGGCCGGGACAGGCAACTCCTACGAGCAGTACTTC
CDR3aa: CASSPAGTGNSYEQYF

abundance: .
v_gene: TRBV11-2
j_gene: TRBJ2-5
d_gene: TRBD1
CDR3nt: TGTGCCAGCAGCCCGGGGACAGGGCGGGAGACCCAGTACTTC
CDR3aa: CASSPGTGRETQYF

abundance: .
v_gene: TRBV29-1
j_gene: TRBJ1-2
d_gene: .
CDR3nt: TGCAGCTTTATGGACGTAACCAGCTATGGCTACACCTTC
CDR3aa: CSFMDVTSYGYTF

abundance: .
v_gene: TRBV7-3
j_gene: TRBJ2-1
d_gene: .
CDR3nt: TGTGCCAGCAGCCCAATCCGGGACCCAAAAATGCAACATGAGCAGTTCTTC
CDR3aa: CASSPIRDPKMQHEQFF

abundance: .
v_gene: TRBV29-1
j_gene: TRBJ2-7
d_gene: .
CDR3nt: TGCAGCGCTATAGTCCACTACGAGCAGTACTTC
CDR3aa: CSAIVHYEQYF

abundance: .
v_gene: TRBV6-5
j_gene: TRBJ2-3
d_gene: .
CDR3nt: TGTGCCAGCAGTTACTCAGGGCGGGGAGGAGGGGATACGCAGTATTTT
CDR3aa: CASSYSGRGGGDTQYF

abundance: .
v_gene: TRBV6-5
j_gene: TRBJ1-4
d_gene: .
CDR3nt: TGTGCCAGCAGTTACTCGGGTGGAGGGACGGGCGAAAAACTGTTTTTT
CDR3aa: CASSYSGGGTGEKLFF